This T cell receptor beta chain is from a study of Tregs in tolerant kidney transplant recipients. The wider study: An approximately three-day belatacept mixed lymphocyte reaction, sometimes plus 5-day graft donor restimulation, preceded CD4+CD25+CD127- sorting. Sorting used antibodies to exclude donor cells. Study-wide results and caveats: Validation in larger populations is needed because few patients were studied. Expanding Tregs on activated donor B cells appeared to best identify donor-specific TCRbeta clones.

Clones were sequenced by immunoSEQ multiplex PCR, and TCRdb holds only the in-frame ones, with some missing. The repertoire has just over 30,000 clones, about four fifths of them found once; the top ten carry approximately 2.4%. Comments on this clone: The antigen remains unidentified.

This CDR3 spans 16 amino acids. Trimming cost V 6 bases and J 0 bases; bases outside gene matches: 10. Per the germline V gene, CDR1 is MNHEY and CDR2 is SMNVEV (reference sequence). The sample taken for sequencing was Tregs from blood cultured with allogeneic cells. This clonotype was obtained from a human donor in good health. V is TRBV27 and J is TRBJ2-7; 8 positions match TRBD2. The CDR3 nucleotides are TGTGCCAGCAGGGGCGGCGCGAGCGGGAGCTCCTACGAGCAGTACTTC. The encoded protein is CASRGGASGSSYEQYF.